This T cell receptor beta chain was obtained from a study of cytomegalovirus exposure and HLA in healthy donors (dated by TCRdb to about 2017). About the investigation overall: An earlier analysis of roughly 610 of the donors reported approximately 280 Gb of sequence data and 117 million unique TCR beta sequences obtained from approximately 180 million T cells. An early release that covered more than 550 HLA-typed donors contained around 300 gigabases of sequencing data and about 93 million unique TCR sequences. Among the approximately 420 genotyped donors, 81% belonged to the genetic ancestry cluster associated with self-reported Caucasian donors. The study aimed to test whether signatures of past pathogen exposure could be identified by cataloging public T cell receptors. The study profiled the T cell repertoires of about 640 subjects by immunosequencing and related them to cytomegalovirus serostatus. Along with the approximately 700-subject first cohort, a separate validation cohort of roughly 110 different subjects was used. To predict cytomegalovirus infection status, the study combined high-throughput TCR immunosequencing, statistical association of individual TCRs with disease status, and machine learning. A later analysis re-analyzed previously published TCR beta repertoires from several hundred donors and added high-resolution HLA genotyping to study TCR occurrence patterns. Rather than using new phenotypic data, the later analysis identified candidate immune exposures from TCR beta sequences and from how often those sequences occurred across donors. To decide whether each TCR beta V gene segment behaved as functional or pseudogenic, an earlier analysis of some 540 of the donors relied on high-throughput TCR beta sequencing. Donor age, sex, ethnicity and CMV serostatus were compiled alongside the repertoire data. Genome-wide SNP genotypes for about 55% of the 666 donors were used in a later genetic analysis, which treated that subset as a discovery cohort. Every repertoire in the discovery cohort had been generated on one and the same sequencing platform. Both class I and class II loci were covered by HLA typing, at four-digit resolution. Typing coverage varied by locus: about 620-640 donors for A, B, C, DRB1 and DQB1; about 520 for DQA1; more than 600 for DPA1; roughly 450 for DPB1. Several DR-DQ haplotypes were handled as single units for association and clustering because linkage in the cohort was strong. Among some 400 genotyped donors of the cohort, an average of roughly 230,000 unique TCR beta nucleotide sequences was sequenced per donor, of which 15% to 20% were non-productive.

The cohort consisted of approximately 690 healthy bone marrow donors. At the time of sampling, every cohort member was nominally healthy, though immune exposures that went unrecorded were likely present. The donor was CMV seronegative and belonged to the group of 352 seronegative cohort members. A peripheral blood sample was collected from each donor, and TCR beta sequencing was performed on peripheral blood mononuclear cells. Genomic DNA extraction from the blood cell samples was performed with the Qiagen DNeasy Blood Extraction Kit. As concerns this clone: Its antigen has not been determined.

Including cysteine and phenylalanine, the CDR3 has 13 amino acids. Just the 39-base CDR3 DNA is kept, in frame starting at base 1. For CDR1 and CDR2, the germline V gene (reference sequence) lists LNHDA and SQIVND. V and J are trimmed by 6 bases and 4 bases, and the gene matches miss 3 bases of the junction. Study-wide conclusions, independent of this receptor: According to a later analysis, most CMV-associated TCR beta chains appeared to be HLA-restricted, and the HLA associations seemed to be driven largely by CMV exposure. An earlier analysis of around 540 of the donors showed that most TCR beta V segments appeared in productive rearrangements either about 90% or about 30% of the time, which broadly matched IMGT annotations. Three of the identified cytomegalovirus-associated TCR beta chains were confirmed in vitro to be specific for cytomegalovirus antigens. It was suggested by the authors that the approach could potentially be generalized to other disease states and immunological phenotypes. The study listed 150 to 200 TCR beta chains as associated with cytomegalovirus. Because counts were too low, roughly 18 rarely observed V segments, including chromosome 9 orphons, were left out of the earlier analysis of 587 of the donors. According to a later analysis, parvovirus B19, influenza, CMV and Epstein-Barr virus appeared linked to several top co-occurrence clusters. A later genetic analysis associated a missense DCLRE1C variant with V-gene and J-gene trimming of TCR beta chains, and an independent cohort replicated the association. Specific HLA alleles were associated with 18,000 or so TCR beta sequences at a false discovery rate of 0.05 in a later analysis. In this cohort, only TCR beta chains were sequenced, and detectable features were limited by the absence of alpha or paired-chain data. Sequencing depth was assumed to be roughly uniform across donors in the presence/absence analyses, though that assumption may not hold. When HLA alleles, especially DR and DQ, strongly co-occurred, attributing TCR associations to individual alleles was difficult. A further reported finding was that TCR beta sequences accurately predicted the HLA-A and HLA-B alleles for most subjects in the first cohort. Because HLA typing was unavailable for some donors at each locus, only the typed subset was used in association tests. Correlated functional status among segregating V segments might be attributable to linkage disequilibrium, but an unknown experimental factor could not be ruled out. Immune exposure information for the cohort was limited to CMV serostatus. A cluster of highly shared sequence variants was judged likely to be a technical artifact of the sequencing pipeline. While some public TCRs were present in many individuals, most TCR sequences turned up only very rarely across donors. According to a later analysis, TCR association rates differed among HLA loci, with DRB1 alleles showing the most associated TCRs and HLA-C alleles showing the fewest. In a later genetic analysis, fewer N-insertions in productive TCRs were reported among donors in an Asian-associated ancestry cluster than the approximately 670-donor mean. The 87-base-pair reads could not distinguish some IMGT-functional V segments, including TRBV6-2 and TRBV6-3, so those segments were excluded. The classifier was reported to diagnose cytomegalovirus status with high specificity and sensitivity in both the original and validation cohorts. In a later analysis, HLA-associated TCR beta chains showed more clonal expansion and lower generation probabilities than non-associated chains that were equally common.

The protocol used for the library was the immunoSEQ multiplex PCR assay. For the multiplex PCR, a mixture combining 60 forward primers for TCR Vbeta segments and 13 reverse primers for TCR Jbeta segments was used. Amplification of the CDR3 region of rearranged TCR beta genes was performed with a multiplex PCR assay on genomic DNA. Amplified TCR beta libraries were sequenced as 87-base-pair reads on the Illumina HiSeq System. On the authors' methods: A later analysis tallied some 79 million unique TCR beta chains across the 660 or so repertoires, and some 10 million of those chains were shared by two or more donors. Raw reads were error-corrected and collapsed into unique sequences by a nearest-neighbor algorithm in which closely related sequences were merged to remove PCR and sequencing errors. V, D and J gene segments were assigned by aligning CDR3 sequences to IMGT reference sequences. For a sequence to be retained, a match of at least six nucleotides was required to both a V gene segment and a J gene segment. Rearrangements were classified as productive when the CDR3 lacked stop codons and remained in frame with V and J, and all other rearrangements were classified as non-productive. CDR3 was defined according to IMGT convention as the region running from the second conserved V-encoded cysteine to the conserved J-encoded phenylalanine. In an earlier analysis of 550 to 650 of the donors, sequences lacking an unambiguous match to a single V gene segment were excluded. In an earlier analysis of a few hundred of the donors, a V segment was called functional when productive rearrangements were above 56.7%, and segregating when the standard deviation between donors exceeded 5%. To diagnose cytomegalovirus status from the catalog of TCR beta chain sequences, a statistical classification framework was built. In a later analysis, TCR nucleotide sequences were compared against IMGT/GENE-DB human TR gene sequences so that V and J genes could be assigned. A later analysis assigned CDR3 sequences and most-parsimonious VDJ recombination scenarios with the TCRdist pipeline. In a later analysis, each TCR beta chain was defined by its CDR3 amino acid sequence together with its V-gene family, and reads lacking a unique V-gene family were excluded. A later analysis removed 600 or so highly shared, low-generation-probability nucleotide sequences to deal with suspected cross-contamination and a sequencing artifact. A later analysis calculated a clonal expansion index for each public chain from normalized within-repertoire ranks of inferred template counts. A later analysis computed generation probabilities with a VDJ recombination model fitted to out-of-frame rearrangements, and checked the results against IGoR. A later analysis scored TCR-TCR, TCR-HLA and TCR-CMV co-occurrence with hypergeometric tests, applying a repertoire-size bias correction to TCR pairs. In a later analysis, false discovery rates were estimated by permuting HLA or CMV assignments 20 times. In a later analysis, co-occurring TCRs were grouped with DBSCAN, and TCRdist sequence similarity was added when clustering was performed within HLA-allele-positive subsets. For co-occurrence clustering, repertoires with fewer than 30,000 or more than 120,000 public chains were excluded, along with 4 to 6 repertoires with anomalous nucleotide sharing. TCRdb carries this immuneACCESS record with in-frame sequences only. Its versions omit some clonotypes, under half of them owing to an unresolved V gene in the studies checked, with the rest unexplained. The V and J calls and clone size are taken from that table; D and trimming were inferred from the DNA. The sample's table lists a count of 150,000 to 200,000 clones. The leading ten clones occupy less than 6.5% of the sample.

The material sequenced was PBMCs. The TCR sequence derives from a man aged 25-45 years in good health and CMV-seronegative. The chain couples TRBV19 to TRBJ1-2, with 9 bases aligning to TRBD1. The CDR3 region: CASSRDRAYGYTF. The nucleotides read TGTGCCAGTAGCCGGGACAGGGCCTATGGCTACACCTTC.